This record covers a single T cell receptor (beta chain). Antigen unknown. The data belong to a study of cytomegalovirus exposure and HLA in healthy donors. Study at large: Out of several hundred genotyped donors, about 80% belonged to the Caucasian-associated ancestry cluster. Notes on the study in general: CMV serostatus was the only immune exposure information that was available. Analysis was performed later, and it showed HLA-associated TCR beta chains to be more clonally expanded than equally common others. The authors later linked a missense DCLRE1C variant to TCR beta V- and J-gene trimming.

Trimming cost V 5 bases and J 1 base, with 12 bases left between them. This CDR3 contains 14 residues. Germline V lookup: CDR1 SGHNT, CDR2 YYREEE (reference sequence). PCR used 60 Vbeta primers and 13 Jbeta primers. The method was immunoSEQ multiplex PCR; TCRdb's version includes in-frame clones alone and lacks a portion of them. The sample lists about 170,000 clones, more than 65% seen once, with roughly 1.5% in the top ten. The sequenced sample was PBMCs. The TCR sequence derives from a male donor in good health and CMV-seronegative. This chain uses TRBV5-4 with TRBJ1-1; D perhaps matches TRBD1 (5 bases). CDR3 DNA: TGTGCCAGCAGATCCTTGGGGCCGAACACTGAAGCTTTCTTT. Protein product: CASRSLGPNTEAFF.